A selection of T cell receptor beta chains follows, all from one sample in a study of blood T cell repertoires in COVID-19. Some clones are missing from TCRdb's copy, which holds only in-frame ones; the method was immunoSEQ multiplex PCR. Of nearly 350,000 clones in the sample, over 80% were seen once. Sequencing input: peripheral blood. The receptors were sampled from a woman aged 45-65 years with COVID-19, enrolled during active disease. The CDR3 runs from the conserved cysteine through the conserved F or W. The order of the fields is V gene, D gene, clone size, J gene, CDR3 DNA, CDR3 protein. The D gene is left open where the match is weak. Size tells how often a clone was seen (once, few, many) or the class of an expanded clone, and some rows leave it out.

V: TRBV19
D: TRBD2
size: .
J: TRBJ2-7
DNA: TGTGCCAGTAGTATAGATCAAAAGCGGGAGAATGGGCAGTACTTC
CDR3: CASSIDQKRENGQYF

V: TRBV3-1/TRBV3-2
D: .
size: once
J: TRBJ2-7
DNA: TGTGCCAGCAGCCCGGGACTGGGCTACGAGCAGTACTTC
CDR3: CASSPGLGYEQYF

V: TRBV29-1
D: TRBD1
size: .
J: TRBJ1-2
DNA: TGCAGCGTTGGATTTTTGACGACAGGGGGGGATGGCTACACCTTC
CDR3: CSVGFLTTGGDGYTF

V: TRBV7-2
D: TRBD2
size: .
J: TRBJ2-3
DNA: TGTGCCAGCAGCGCGGGACTAGCGGGAGTCACAGATACGCAGTATTTT
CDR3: CASSAGLAGVTDTQYF

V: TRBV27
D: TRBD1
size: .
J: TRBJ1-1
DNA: TGTGCCAGCACCAAATCCGGGACAGGGAACACTGAAGCTTTCTTT
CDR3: CASTKSGTGNTEAFF

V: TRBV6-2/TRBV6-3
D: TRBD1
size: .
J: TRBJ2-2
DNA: TGTGCCAGCAGTCGACAGGGGGATACCGGGGAGCTGTTTTTT
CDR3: CASSRQGDTGELFF

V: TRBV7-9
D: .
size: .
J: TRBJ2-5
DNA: TGTGCCAGCAGCTTAACCATAGGTTCCCGACGGAGGGAGACCCAGTACTTC
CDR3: CASSLTIGSRRRETQYF

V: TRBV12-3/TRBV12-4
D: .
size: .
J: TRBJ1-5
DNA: TGTGCCAGCAGTTTGACAAGCAATCAGCCCCAGCATTTT
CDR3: CASSLTSNQPQHF

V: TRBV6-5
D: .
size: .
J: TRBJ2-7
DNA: TGTGCCAGCAGGTCCGGGAGAACCCGCCCTGGCGAGCAGTACTTC
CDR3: CASRSGRTRPGEQYF

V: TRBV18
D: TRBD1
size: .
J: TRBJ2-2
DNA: TGTGCCAGCTCACCGCCCGGGACAGGATCCTTTCTTAACACCGGGGAGCTGTTTTTT
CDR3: CASSPPGTGSFLNTGELFF

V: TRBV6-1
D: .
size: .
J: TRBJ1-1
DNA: TGTGCCAGCAGTGACACCGCGGGGGGGAACACTGAAGCTTTCTTT
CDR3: CASSDTAGGNTEAFF

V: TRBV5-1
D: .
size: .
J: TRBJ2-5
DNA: TGCGCCAGCAGCAGACTCGGACTGTCTCGGGAGACCCAGTACTTC
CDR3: CASSRLGLSRETQYF

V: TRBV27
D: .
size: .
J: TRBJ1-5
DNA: TGTGCCAGCAGTTTCTCGGGGAACAAGCCCCAGCATTTT
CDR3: CASSFSGNKPQHF

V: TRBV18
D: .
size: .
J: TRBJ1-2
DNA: TGTGCCAGCTCACCGGAGACAGCTAACTATGGCTACACCTTC
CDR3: CASSPETANYGYTF

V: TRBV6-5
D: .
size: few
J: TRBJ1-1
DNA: TGTGCCGTACACGATGATATGAACACTGAAGCTTTCTTT
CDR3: CAVHDDMNTEAFF

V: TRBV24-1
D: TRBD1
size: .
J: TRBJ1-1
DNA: TGTGCCACCAGTAGCGCAACAGGGGTTAGGTCTGAAGCTTTCTTT
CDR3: CATSSATGVRSEAFF

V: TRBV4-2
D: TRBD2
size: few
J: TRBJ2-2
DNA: TGTGCCAGCATGCTAGCGGGAGGCCGCGGGGAGCTGTTTTTT
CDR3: CASMLAGGRGELFF

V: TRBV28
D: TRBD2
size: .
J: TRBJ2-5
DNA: TGTGCCAGCAGTCTTGCCTCTCTTCGGACTAGCGGGAAGGGGACCCAGTACTTC
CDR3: CASSLASLRTSGKGTQYF

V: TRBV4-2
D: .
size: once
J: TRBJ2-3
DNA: TGTGCCAGCAGCCAAGGGGCCTTGAGCGGTCGGACCAAATTCACAGATACGCAGTATTTT
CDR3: CASSQGALSGRTKFTDTQYF

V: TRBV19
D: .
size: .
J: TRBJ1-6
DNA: TGTGCCAGTAGCCAGGGGATAAGGACCTCACCCCTCCACTTT
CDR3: CASSQGIRTSPLHF